This paragraph covers one TCR beta chain sequence. This entry belongs to a study of T cells in Graves' hyperthyroidism and ophthalmopathy. The wider study: Any treatment followed the collection of peripheral blood at initial diagnosis.

Those with hyperthyroidism were 18 to 65 years old, newly diagnosed, and ill for under 2 months. TCR beta CDR3 regions were amplified from RNA. HTBI primers were used for first-round RT-PCR of the TCR CDR3. TCRdb redid the calling of the multiplex PCR reads with MiXCR, one entry per CDR3 protein. The sample records roughly 800,000 distinct CDR3 sequences, 38% being singletons. The CDR3 loop spans 17 amino acids. Germline CDR1 reads SNHLY; CDR2 reads FYNNEI. Trimming cost V 6 bases and J 7 bases, with 22 bases left between them. The sequencing input was blood. This rearrangement joins TRBV2 to TRBJ1-6, with D maybe TRBD1 (6 bases). This TCR was recovered from a man between 18 and 29 years old with Graves' hyperthyroidism. Here the CDR3 DNA reads TGTGCCAGCAGCCAAGAAGCCCCCGGGGGGGCCAATTCACCCCTCCACTTT. Translating gives CASSQEAPGGANSPLHF.